The clone carrying this T cell receptor (beta chain) was recorded once. Its target is unknown. The CDR3 is made up of 14 amino acids. Trimming pared 6 bases from V and 2 bases from J, leaving 13 bases between. Germline V gene sequence: CDR1 KGHSH, CDR2 LQKENI. Sequencing used immunoSEQ multiplex PCR; TCRdb keeps in-frame clones, though not all of them. The sample has about 68,000 clones; 83% are singletons. This sample was included in a study of OX40 agonist ivuxolimab in advanced cancers. The study's findings and limits: Among the lowest levels of clonal expansion were found in partial responders at 0.1-3.0 mg/kg.

The TCR sequence derives from an adult with an advanced solid tumor such as melanoma, head and neck, liver or kidney cancer. The chain links TRBV18 to TRBJ2-5; no reliable D call. Sequenced here: CD4+ or CD8+ T cells sorted from blood, sampled in a trial of the OX40 agonist ivuxolimab. CDR3 loop: CASSQLKVQETQYF. The CDR3 coding sequence is TGTGCCAGCTCGCAACTTAAAGTACAAGAGACCCAGTACTTC.